These 4 T cell receptor beta chains were sequenced from one sample in a study of T cell responses to AZD1222 COVID-19 vaccine. Sequencing used immunoSEQ multiplex PCR; TCRdb keeps in-frame clones, though not all of them. Counted here are 140,000 or so clones, 75% to 90% occurring once; the ten biggest clones make up around 1.6%. Specimen: peripheral blood, collected on day 0 of AZD1222 vaccination. Receptors originate from an adult in good health.

The chain combines TRBV6-5 with TRBJ1-4; D is unclear. The CDR3 spans 14 residues. Germline V lookup: CDR1 MNHEY, CDR2 SVGAGI. V lost 6 bases, J lost 6 bases, and 14 bases lay in between. The DNA of the CDR3 is TGTGCCAGCAGGCCCGGCAGAGAACATGAAAAACTGTTTTTT. Residues: CASRPGREHEKLFF.

V gene TRBV27 combines with J gene TRBJ2-2; D uncertain. V lost 2 bases to trimming and J lost 2 bases, with 6 bases between them. CDR3 length: 14 amino acids. Germline V gene lookup returns CDR1 MNHEY and CDR2 SMNVEV (reference sequence). The CDR3 here is CASSLRLNTGELFF. The DNA of the CDR3 is TGTGCCAGCAGTTTAAGGTTAAACACCGGGGAGCTGTTTTTT.

This chain joins TRBV25-1 and TRBJ2-5; no clear D gene. The V gene's germline CDR1 is MGHDK and CDR2 SYGVNS. Trimming took 3 bases from V and 2 from J, leaving 10 bases between them. The CDR3 has 14 residues. In DNA, the CDR3 is TGTGCCAGCAGTGATCTCCAGGCACAAGAGACCCAGTACTTC. Amino acids: CASSDLQAQETQYF.

The chain has TRBV19 and TRBJ1-5; TRBD1 matches 7 bases. V trimming: 3 bases; J trimming: 6 bases; junction bases outside the gene matches: 8. CDR1 is LNHDA, CDR2 SQIVND, per germline (reference sequence). The CDR3 totals 15 residues. The CDR3 DNA follows: TGTGCCAGTAGTATCTTCGGGACAGCGAGTCAGCCCCAGCATTTT. This encodes CASSIFGTASQPQHF.